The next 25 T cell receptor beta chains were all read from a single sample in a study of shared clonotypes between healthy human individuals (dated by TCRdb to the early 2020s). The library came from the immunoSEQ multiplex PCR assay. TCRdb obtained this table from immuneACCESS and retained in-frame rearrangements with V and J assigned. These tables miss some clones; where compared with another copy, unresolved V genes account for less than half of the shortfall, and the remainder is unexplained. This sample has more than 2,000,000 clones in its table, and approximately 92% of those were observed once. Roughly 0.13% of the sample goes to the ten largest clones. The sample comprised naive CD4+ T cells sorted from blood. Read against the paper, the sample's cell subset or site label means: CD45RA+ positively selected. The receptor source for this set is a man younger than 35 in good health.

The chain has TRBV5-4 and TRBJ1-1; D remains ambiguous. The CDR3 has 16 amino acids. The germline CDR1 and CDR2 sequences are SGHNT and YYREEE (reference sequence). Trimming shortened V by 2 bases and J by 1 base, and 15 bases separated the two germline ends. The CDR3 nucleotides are TGTGCCAGCAGCTTTTATTTTTCCCGGTCGAACACTGAAGCTTTCTTT. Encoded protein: CASSFYFSRSNTEAFF. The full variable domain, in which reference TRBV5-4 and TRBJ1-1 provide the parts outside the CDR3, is ETGVTQSPTHLIKTRGQQVTLRCSSQSGHNTVSWYQQALGQGPQFIFQYYREEENGRGNFPPRFSGLQFPNYSSELNVNALELDDSALYLCASSFYFSRSNTEAFFGQGTRLTVV.

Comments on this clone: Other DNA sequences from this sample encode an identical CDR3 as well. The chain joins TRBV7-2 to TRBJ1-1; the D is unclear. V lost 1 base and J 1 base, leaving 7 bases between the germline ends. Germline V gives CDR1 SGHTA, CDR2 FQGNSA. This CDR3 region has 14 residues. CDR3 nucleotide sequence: TGTGCCAGCAGCTTAGAAGCGGGGAACACTGAAGCTTTCTTT. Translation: CASSLEAGNTEAFF.

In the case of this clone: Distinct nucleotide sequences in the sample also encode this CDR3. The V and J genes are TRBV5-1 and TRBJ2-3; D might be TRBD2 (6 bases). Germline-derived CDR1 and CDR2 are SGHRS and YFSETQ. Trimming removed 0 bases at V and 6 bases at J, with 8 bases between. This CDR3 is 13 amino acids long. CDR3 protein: CASSLEGLDTQYF. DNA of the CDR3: TGCGCCAGCAGCTTGGAGGGACTTGATACGCAGTATTTT.

CDR3 protein: CASTGLAYEQYF. The CDR3 DNA reads TGCGCCAGCACCGGACTAGCTTACGAGCAGTACTTC. The genes are TRBV10-1 and TRBJ2-7; TRBD2 matches 8 bases. Losses at the gene ends were 7 bases for V and 4 bases for J; bases not matched to a gene: 3. The germline V gene encodes CDR1 WNHNN and CDR2 SYGVQD (reference sequence). The CDR3 has 12 residues.

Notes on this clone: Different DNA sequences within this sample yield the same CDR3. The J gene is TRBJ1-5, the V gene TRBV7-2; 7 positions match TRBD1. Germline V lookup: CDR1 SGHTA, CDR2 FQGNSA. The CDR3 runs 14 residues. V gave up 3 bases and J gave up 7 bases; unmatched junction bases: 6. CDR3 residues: CASSLGTVGQPQHF. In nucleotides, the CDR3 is TGTGCCAGCAGCTTGGGGACAGTGGGGCAGCCCCAGCATTTT.

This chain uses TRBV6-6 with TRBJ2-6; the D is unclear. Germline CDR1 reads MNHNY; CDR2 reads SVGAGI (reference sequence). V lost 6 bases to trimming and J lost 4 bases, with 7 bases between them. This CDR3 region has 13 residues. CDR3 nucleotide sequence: TGTGCCAGCAGGGTTCCGGGGGCCAACGTCCTGACTTTC. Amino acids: CASRVPGANVLTF.

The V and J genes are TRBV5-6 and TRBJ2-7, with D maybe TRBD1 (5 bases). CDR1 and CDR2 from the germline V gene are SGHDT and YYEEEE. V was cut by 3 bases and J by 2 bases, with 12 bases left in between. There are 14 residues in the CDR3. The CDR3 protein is CASSWGSRTYEQYF. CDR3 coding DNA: TGTGCCAGCAGCTGGGGCAGCCGCACCTACGAGCAGTACTTC.

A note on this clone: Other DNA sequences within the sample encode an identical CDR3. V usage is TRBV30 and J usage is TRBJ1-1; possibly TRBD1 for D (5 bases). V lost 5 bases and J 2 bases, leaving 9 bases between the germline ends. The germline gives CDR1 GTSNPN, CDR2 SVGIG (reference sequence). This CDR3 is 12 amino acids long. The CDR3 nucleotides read TGTGCCTGGGGGAGGGGTAACACTGAAGCTTTCTTT. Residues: CAWGRGNTEAFF. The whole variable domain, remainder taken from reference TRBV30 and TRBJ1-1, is SQTIHQWPATLVQPVGSPLSLECTVEGTSNPNLYWYRQAAGRGLQLLFYSVGIGQISSEVPQNLSASRPQDRQFILSSKKLLLSDSGFYLCAWGRGNTEAFFGQGTRLTVV.

As DNA, the CDR3 is TGTGCCAGCTTTAGCGGGAGTGGAGATACGCAGTATTTT. It translates to CASFSGSGDTQYF. The chain has TRBV10-3 and TRBJ2-3; 9 bases are a match to TRBD2. The CDR3 is 13 residues long. Germline-derived CDR1 and CDR2 are ENHRY and SYGVKD. V trimming: 10 bases; J trimming: 5 bases; junction bases outside the gene matches: 7.

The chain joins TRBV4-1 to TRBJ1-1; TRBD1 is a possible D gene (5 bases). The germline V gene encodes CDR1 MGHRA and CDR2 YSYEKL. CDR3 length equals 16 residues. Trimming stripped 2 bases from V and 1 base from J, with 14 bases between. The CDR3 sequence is CASSQWGRGRNTEAFF. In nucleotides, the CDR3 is TGCGCCAGCAGCCAATGGGGACGGGGGAGGAACACTGAAGCTTTCTTT.

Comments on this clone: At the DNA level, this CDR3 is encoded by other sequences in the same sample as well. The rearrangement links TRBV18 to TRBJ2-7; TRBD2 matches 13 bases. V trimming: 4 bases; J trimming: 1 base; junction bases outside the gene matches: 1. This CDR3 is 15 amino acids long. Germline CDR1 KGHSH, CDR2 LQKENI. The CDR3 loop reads CASSRTSGSSYEQYF. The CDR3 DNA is TGTGCCAGCTCACGGACTAGCGGGAGTTCCTACGAGCAGTACTTC.

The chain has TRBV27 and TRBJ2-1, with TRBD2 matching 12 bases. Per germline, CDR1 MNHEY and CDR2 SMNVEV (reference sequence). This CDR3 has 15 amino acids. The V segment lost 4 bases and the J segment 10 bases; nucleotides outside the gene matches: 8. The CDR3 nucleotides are TGTGCCAGCAGTTCGACTAGCGGGGGCTCAGGGGAGCAGTTCTTC. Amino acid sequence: CASSSTSGGSGEQFF.

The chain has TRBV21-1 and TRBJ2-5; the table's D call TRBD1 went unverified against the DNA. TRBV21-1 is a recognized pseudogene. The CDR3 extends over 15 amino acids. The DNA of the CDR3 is TGTGCCAGCAGCAAAGACGGGGACACCAAAGAGACCCAGTACTTC. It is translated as CASSKDGDTKETQYF.

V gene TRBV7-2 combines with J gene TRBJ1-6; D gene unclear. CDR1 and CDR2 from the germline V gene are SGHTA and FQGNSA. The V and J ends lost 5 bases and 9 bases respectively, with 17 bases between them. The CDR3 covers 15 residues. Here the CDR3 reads CASSKRTYEGSPLHF. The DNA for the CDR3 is TGTGCCAGCAGCAAACGGACGTATGAGGGTTCACCCCTCCACTTT.

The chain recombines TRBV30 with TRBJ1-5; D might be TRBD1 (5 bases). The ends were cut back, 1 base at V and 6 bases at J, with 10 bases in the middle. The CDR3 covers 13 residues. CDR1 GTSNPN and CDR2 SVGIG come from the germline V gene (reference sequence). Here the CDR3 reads CAWSGEGFQPQHF. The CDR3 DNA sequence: TGTGCCTGGAGTGGGGAGGGGTTTCAGCCCCAGCATTTT.

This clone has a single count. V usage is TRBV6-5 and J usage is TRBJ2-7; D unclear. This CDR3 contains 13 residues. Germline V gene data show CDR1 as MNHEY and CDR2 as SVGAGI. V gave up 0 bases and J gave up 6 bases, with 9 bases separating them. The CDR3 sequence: CASSYSVLREQYF. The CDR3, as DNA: TGTGCCAGCAGTTACTCAGTGCTGCGCGAGCAGTACTTC.

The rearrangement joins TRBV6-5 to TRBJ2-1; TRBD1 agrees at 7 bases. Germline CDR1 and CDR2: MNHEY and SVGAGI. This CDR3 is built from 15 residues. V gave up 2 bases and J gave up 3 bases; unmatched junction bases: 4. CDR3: CASSYEQGIYNEQFF. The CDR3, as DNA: TGTGCCAGCAGTTACGAACAGGGGATCTACAATGAGCAGTTCTTC.

CDR3 in amino acids: CAWSIGGDGNQPQHF. The CDR3 DNA reads as TGTGCCTGGAGCATAGGGGGTGACGGCAATCAGCCCCAGCATTTT. The genes are TRBV30 and TRBJ1-5; D perhaps matches TRBD1 (6 bases). V gave up 3 bases and J gave up 2 bases, with 14 bases separating them. Germline lookup yields CDR1 GTSNPN and CDR2 SVGIG (reference sequence). The CDR3 spans 15 residues.

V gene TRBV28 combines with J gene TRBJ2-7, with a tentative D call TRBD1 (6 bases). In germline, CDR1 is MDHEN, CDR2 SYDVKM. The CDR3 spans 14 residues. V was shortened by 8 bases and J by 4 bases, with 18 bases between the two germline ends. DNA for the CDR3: TGTGCCAGCCGGCTCGGACAGATAAATTACGAGCAGTACTTC. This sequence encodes CASRLGQINYEQYF.

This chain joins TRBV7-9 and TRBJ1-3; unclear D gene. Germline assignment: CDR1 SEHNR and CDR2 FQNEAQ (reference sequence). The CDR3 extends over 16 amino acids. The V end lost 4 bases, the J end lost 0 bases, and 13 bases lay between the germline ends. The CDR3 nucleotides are TGTGCCAGCAGCTCACGGGCAGGCGCCTCTGGAAACACCATATATTTT. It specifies CASSSRAGASGNTIYF.

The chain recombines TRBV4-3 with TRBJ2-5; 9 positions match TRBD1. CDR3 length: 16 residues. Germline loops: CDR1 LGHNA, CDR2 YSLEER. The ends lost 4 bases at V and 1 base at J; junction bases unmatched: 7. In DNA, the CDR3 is TGCGCCAGCAGCCTCGGCAGACAGGGGGGCCAAGAGACCCAGTACTTC. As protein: CASSLGRQGGQETQYF.

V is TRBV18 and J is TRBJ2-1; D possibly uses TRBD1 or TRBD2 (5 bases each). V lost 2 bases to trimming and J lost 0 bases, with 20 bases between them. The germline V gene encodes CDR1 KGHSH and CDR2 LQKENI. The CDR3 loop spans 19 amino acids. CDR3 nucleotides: TGTGCCAGCTCACCAGTTGCGGGTAGGGGCTCGAGCTCCTACAATGAGCAGTTCTTC. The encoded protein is CASSPVAGRGSSSYNEQFF.

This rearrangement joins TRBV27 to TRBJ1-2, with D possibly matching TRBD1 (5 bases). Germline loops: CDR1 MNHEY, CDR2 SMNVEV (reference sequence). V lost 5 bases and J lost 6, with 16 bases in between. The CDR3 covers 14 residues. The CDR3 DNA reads TGTGCCAGCAGTCTCCGACACGGGGCCCATGGCTACACCTTC. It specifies CASSLRHGAHGYTF.

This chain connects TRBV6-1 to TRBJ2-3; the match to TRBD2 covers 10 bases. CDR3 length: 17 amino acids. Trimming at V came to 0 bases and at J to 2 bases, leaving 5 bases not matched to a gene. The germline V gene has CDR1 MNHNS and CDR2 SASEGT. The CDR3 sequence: CASSEAVAGGNTDTQYF. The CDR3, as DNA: TGTGCCAGCAGTGAAGCGGTAGCGGGGGGCAACACAGATACGCAGTATTTT.

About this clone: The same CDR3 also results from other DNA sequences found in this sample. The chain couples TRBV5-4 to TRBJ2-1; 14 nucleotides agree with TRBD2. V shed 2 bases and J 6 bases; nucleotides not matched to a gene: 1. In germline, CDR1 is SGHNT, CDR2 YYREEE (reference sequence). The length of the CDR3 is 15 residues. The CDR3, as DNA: TGTGCCAGCAGCTTAGGGACTAGCGGGAGCAATGAGCAGTTCTTC. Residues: CASSLGTSGSNEQFF.